This T cell receptor (beta chain) is from a study of T cell responses to AZD1222 COVID-19 vaccine. Across the study: It was second doses at about 4 or about 12 weeks that were pooled. Study-level findings and limits: It was only after the peak T cell response that any repertoires were sampled. Possibly, clonal diversity was underestimated; donors were largely white British and included more females. Spike-specific TCR breadth and depth grew following two AZD1222 doses.

Assay used: immunoSEQ multiplex PCR; TCRdb lists only in-frame clones, some missing. The table shows roughly 77,000 clones, with 90% occurring only once. Regarding this clone: Its antigen is not known.

V was pared by 0 bases and J by 2 bases, with 8 bases of the junction left unmatched. Germline CDR1 is SGHRS and CDR2 is YFSETQ. The CDR3 covers 17 residues. The sequenced sample was peripheral blood, obtained on day 0 of AZD1222 vaccination. The receptor's source is an adult in good health. The genes are TRBV5-1 and TRBJ2-5, with 9 nucleotides matching TRBD2. CDR3 loop: CASSLGPGLAMQETQYF. CDR3 in DNA: TGCGCCAGCAGCTTGGGTCCGGGACTAGCAATGCAAGAGACCCAGTACTTC.